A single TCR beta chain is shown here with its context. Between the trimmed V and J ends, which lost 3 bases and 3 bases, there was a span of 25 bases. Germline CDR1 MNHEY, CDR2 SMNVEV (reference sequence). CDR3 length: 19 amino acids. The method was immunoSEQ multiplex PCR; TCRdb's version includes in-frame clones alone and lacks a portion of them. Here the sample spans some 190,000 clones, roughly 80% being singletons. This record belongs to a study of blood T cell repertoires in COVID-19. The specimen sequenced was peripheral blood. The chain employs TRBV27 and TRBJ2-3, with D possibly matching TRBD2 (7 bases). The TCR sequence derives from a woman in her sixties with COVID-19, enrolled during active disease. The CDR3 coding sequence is TGTGCCAGCAGTTTTAGAAGCCCCAGGGCGAGGGGGGGAACAGATACGCAGTATTTT. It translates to CASSFRSPRARGGTDTQYF.